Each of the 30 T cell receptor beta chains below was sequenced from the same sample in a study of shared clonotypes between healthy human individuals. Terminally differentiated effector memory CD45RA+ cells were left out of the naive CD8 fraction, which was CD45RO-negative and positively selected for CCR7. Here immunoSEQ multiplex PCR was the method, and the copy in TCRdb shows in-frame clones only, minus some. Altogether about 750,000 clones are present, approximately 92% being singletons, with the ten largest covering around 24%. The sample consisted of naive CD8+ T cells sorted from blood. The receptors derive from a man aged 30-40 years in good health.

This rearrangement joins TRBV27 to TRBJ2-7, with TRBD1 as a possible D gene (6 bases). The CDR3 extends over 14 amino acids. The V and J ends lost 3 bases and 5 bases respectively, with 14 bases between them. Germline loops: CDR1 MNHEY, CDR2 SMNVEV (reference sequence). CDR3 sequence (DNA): TGTGCCAGCAGTTTGACCCAGGGGTCCCACGAGCAGTACTTC. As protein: CASSLTQGSHEQYF.

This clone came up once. CDR3 loop: CAISGGDSSYEQYF. The CDR3 nucleotides read TGTGCCATCAGTGGGGGGGACAGCTCCTACGAGCAGTACTTC. The rearrangement uses TRBV10-3 and TRBJ2-7, with a tentative D call TRBD1 (7 bases). CDR3 length: 14 residues. V was clipped by 4 bases and J by 0 bases, with 10 bases between them. Germline CDR1 is ENHRY and CDR2 is SYGVKD.

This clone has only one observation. CDR3 region: CASLGGTGELFF. The CDR3 DNA reads as TGTGCCAGCCTAGGGGGAACCGGGGAGCTGTTTTTT. V usage is TRBV28 and J usage is TRBJ2-2; D is perhaps TRBD1 (6 bases). The CDR3 is 12 residues long. CDR1 and CDR2 from the germline V gene are MDHEN and SYDVKM. The germline V and J ends were trimmed by 8 bases and 5 bases, with 9 bases remaining between them.

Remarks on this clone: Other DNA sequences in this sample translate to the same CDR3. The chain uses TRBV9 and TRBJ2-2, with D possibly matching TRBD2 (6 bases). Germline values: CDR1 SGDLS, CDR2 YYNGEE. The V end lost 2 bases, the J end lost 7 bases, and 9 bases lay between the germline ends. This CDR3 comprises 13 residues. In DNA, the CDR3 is TGTGCCAGCAGCGTGGGAGGTAGCGGGGAGCTGTTTTTT. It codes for CASSVGGSGELFF.

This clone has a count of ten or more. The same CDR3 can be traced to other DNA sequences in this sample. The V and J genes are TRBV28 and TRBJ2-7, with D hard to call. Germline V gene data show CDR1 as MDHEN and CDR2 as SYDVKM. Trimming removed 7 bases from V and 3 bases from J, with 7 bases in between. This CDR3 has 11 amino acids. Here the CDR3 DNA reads TGTGCCAGCACCGAGAGCTACGAGCAGTACTTC. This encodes CASTESYEQYF.

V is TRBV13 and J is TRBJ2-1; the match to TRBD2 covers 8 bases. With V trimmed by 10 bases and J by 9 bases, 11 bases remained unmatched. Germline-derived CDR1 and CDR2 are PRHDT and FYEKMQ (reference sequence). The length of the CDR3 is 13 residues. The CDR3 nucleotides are TGTGCCACCTCCCCTGGACTAGCACGTGAGCAGTTCTTC. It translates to CATSPGLAREQFF.

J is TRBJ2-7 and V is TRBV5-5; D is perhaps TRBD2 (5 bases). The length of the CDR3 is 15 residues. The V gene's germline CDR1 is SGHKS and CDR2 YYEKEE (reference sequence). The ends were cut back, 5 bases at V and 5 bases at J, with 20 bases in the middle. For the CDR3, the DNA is TGTGCCAGCAGTTCCCACGCGGGCCAACTGAACGAGCAGTACTTC. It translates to CASSSHAGQLNEQYF.

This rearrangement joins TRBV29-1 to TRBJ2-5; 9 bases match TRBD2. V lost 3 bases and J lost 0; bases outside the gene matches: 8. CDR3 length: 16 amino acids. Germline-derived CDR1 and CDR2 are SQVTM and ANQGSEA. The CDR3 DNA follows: TGCAGCGTTGAGGCCCCTAGCGGGAAGTACCAAGAGACCCAGTACTTC. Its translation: CSVEAPSGKYQETQYF.

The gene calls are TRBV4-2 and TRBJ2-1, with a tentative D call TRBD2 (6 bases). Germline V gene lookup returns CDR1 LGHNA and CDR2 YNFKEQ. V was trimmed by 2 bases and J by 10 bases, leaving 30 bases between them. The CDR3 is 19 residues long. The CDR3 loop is CASSQNVNPGTLTIAEQFF. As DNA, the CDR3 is TGTGCCAGCAGCCAAAATGTTAATCCTGGGACTCTAACCATAGCGGAGCAGTTCTTC.

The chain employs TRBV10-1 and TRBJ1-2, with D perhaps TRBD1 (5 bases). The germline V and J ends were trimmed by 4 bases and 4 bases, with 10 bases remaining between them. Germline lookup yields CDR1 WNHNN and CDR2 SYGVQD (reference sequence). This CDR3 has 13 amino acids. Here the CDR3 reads CASSATGTYGYTF. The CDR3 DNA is TGCGCCAGCAGTGCAACAGGTACCTATGGCTACACCTTC.

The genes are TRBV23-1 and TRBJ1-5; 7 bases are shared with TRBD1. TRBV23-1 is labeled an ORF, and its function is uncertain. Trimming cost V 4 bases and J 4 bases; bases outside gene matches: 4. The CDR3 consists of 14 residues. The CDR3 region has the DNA TGCGCCAGCAGTCGGGACAGTGATAATCAGCCCCAGCATTTT. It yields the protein CASSRDSDNQPQHF.

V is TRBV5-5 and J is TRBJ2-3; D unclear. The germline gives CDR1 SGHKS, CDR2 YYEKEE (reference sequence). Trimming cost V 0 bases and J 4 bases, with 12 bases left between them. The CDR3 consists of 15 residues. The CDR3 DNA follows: TGTGCCAGCAGCTTGGTAACCAGACGGGCAGATACGCAGTATTTT. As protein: CASSLVTRRADTQYF. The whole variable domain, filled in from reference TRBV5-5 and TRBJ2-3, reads DAGVTQSPTHLIKTRGQQVTLRCSPISGHKSVSWYQQVLGQGPQFIFQYYEKEERGRGNFPDRFSARQFPNYSSELNVNALLLGDSALYLCASSLVTRRADTQYFGPGTRLTVL.

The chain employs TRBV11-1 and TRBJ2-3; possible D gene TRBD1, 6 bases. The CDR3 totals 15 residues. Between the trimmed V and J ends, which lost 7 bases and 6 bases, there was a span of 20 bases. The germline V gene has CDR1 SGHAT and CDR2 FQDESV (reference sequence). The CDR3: CASTFPGHTKDTQYF. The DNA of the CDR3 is TGTGCCAGCACCTTTCCGGGACACACTAAGGATACGCAGTATTTT.

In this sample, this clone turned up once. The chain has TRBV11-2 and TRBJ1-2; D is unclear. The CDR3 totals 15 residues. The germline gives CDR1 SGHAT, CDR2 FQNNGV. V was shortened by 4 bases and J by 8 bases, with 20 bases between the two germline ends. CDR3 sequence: CASSSPSAYPGGYTF. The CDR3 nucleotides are TGTGCCAGCAGCTCTCCTTCGGCCTACCCAGGAGGCTACACCTTC.

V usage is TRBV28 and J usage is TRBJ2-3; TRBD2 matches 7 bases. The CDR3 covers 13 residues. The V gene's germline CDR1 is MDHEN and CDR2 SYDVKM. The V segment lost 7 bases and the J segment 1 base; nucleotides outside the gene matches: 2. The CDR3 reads CASKREGTDTQYF. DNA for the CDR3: TGTGCCAGCAAGCGGGAAGGCACAGATACGCAGTATTTT.

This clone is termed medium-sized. This CDR3 is CASSLSALAGWSYNEQFF. The DNA for the CDR3 is TGTGCCAGCAGCTTATCCGCTCTGGCGGGATGGTCGTACAATGAGCAGTTCTTC. V is TRBV7-2 and J is TRBJ2-1, with TRBD2 as a possible D gene (6 bases). From germline, CDR1 is SGHTA and CDR2 FQGNSA. This CDR3 contains 18 residues. The V gene lost 2 bases and the J gene lost 4 bases, with 21 bases spanning the gap.

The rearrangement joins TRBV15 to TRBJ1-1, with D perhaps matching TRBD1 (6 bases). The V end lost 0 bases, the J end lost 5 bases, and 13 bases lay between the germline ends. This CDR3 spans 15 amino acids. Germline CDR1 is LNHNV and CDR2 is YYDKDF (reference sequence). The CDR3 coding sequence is TGTGCCACCAGCAGAGATTTGGGGGCAGGGACTGAAGCTTTCTTT. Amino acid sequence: CATSRDLGAGTEAFF.

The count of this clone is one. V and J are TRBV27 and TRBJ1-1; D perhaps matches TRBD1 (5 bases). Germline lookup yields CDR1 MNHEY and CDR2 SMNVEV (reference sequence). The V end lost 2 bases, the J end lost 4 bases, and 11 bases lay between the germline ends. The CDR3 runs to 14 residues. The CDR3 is CASSLLGVGTEAFF. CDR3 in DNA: TGTGCCAGCAGTTTACTAGGGGTTGGCACTGAAGCTTTCTTT.

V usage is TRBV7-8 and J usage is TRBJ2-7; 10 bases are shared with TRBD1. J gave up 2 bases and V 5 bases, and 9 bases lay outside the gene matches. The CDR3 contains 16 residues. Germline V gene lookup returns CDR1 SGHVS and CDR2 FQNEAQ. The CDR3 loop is CASSDRRTGGAYEQYF. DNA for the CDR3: TGTGCCAGCAGCGACCGCCGGACAGGGGGGGCCTACGAGCAGTACTTC.

CDR3 protein: CASSPGTWGGPDNEQFF. In nucleotides, the CDR3 is TGTGCCAGCAGCCCCGGTACTTGGGGAGGGCCCGACAATGAGCAGTTCTTC. The chain carries TRBV9 and TRBJ2-1; 7 nucleotides align to TRBD2. Germline CDR1 SGDLS, CDR2 YYNGEE. With 4 bases clipped from V and 5 bases from J, the junction kept 15 bases outside the gene matches. The CDR3 extends over 17 amino acids.

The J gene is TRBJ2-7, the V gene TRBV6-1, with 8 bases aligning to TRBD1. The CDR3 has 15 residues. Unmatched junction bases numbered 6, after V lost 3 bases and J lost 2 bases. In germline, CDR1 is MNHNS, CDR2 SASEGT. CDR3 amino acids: CASSERDRSPYEQYF. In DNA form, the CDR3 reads TGTGCCAGCAGTGAGAGGGACAGGAGTCCCTACGAGCAGTACTTC.

The CDR3 nucleotides read TGTGCCAGCAGCGCTGAAGTCGGGCTAGCGGGGGGCTACGAGCAGTACTTC. Its translation is CASSAEVGLAGGYEQYF. V is TRBV11-2 and J is TRBJ2-7, with 11 bases lining up with TRBD2. Germline V gene data show CDR1 as SGHAT and CDR2 as FQNNGV. The CDR3 is made up of 17 amino acids. V shed 5 bases, J shed 3 bases, and the junction held 12 bases outside the gene matches.

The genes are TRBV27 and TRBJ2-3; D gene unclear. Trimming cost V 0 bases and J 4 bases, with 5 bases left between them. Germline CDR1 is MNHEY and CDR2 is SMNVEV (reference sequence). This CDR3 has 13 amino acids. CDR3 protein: CASSLSVADTQYF. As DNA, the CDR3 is TGTGCCAGCAGTTTATCTGTGGCAGATACGCAGTATTTT.

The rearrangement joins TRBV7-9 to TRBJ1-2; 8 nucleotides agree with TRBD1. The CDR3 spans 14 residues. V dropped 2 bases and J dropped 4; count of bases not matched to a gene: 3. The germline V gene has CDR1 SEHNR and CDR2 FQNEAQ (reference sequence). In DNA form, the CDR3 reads TGTGCCAGCAGCTTATCGGGACAGGCCTATGGCTACACCTTC. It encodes CASSLSGQAYGYTF.

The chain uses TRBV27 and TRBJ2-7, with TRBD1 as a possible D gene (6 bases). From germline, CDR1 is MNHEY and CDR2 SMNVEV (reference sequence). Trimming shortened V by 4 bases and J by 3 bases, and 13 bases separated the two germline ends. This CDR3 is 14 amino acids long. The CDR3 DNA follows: TGTGCCAGCAGTTCCTACAGACAGGACTACGAGCAGTACTTC. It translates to CASSSYRQDYEQYF.

This CDR3 reads CASYTKDRTGVYEQYF. As DNA, the CDR3 is TGTGCCAGCTATACGAAGGACCGGACAGGGGTCTACGAGCAGTACTTC. This chain joins TRBV2 and TRBJ2-7; TRBD1 matches 9 bases. Germline V lookup: CDR1 SNHLY, CDR2 FYNNEI. This CDR3 contains 16 residues. Germline trimming cut 8 bases from V and 3 bases from J; bases unmatched to any gene: 14.

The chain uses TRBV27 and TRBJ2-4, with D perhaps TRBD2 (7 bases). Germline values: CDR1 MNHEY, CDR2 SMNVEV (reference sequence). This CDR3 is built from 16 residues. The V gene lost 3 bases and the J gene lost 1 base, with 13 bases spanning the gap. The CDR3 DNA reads TGTGCCAGCAGTTTCGGGGGGCTTGGGGCCAAAAACATTCAGTACTTC. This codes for CASSFGGLGAKNIQYF.

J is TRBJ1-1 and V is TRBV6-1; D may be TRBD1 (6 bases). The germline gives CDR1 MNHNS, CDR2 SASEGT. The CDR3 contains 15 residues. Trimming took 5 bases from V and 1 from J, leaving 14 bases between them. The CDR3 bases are TGTGCCAGCAGTCCAAGGGGACAACCGAACACTGAAGCTTTCTTT. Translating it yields CASSPRGQPNTEAFF.

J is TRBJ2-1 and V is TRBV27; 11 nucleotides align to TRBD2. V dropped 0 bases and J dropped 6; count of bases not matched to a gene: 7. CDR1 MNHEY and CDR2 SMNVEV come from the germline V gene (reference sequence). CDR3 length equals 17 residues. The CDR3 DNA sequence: TGTGCCAGCAGTTTATCGAAGACTAGCGGGATTACCAATGAGCAGTTCTTC. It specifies CASSLSKTSGITNEQFF.

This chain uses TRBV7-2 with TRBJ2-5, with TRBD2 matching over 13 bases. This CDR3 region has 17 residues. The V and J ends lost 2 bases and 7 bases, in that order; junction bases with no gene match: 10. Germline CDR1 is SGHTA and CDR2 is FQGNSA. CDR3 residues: CASSLWTSGSLQGTQYF. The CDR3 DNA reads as TGTGCCAGCAGCTTATGGACTAGCGGGAGTTTACAGGGGACCCAGTACTTC.